The 18 T cell receptor beta chains presented below share a single source sample, sequenced in a study of T cell changes during pregnancy in multiple sclerosis. Using immunoSEQ multiplex PCR, the repertoire was profiled, and TCRdb retains in-frame clones only, with some absent. The sample has 34,000 or so clones, roughly 93% seen once. The sample was peripheral blood, taken in the second trimester of pregnancy. The receptor source for this set is a female donor in good health, enrolled as a control in a pregnancy study.

V usage is TRBV28 and J usage is TRBJ2-7; 7 bases align to TRBD1. The CDR3 has 15 residues. V trimming: 5 bases; J trimming: 0 bases; junction bases outside the gene matches: 7. The germline V gene encodes CDR1 MDHEN and CDR2 SYDVKM. The CDR3 sequence: CASSRGQEPSYEQYF. In DNA form, the CDR3 reads TGTGCCAGCAGTCGAGGACAGGAACCCTCCTACGAGCAGTACTTC.

The V gene is TRBV5-6, the J gene TRBJ1-2; 8 bases are a match to TRBD1. CDR3 length equals 15 residues. V lost 3 bases, J lost 2 bases, and 6 bases stayed unmatched. The germline V gene has CDR1 SGHDT and CDR2 YYEEEE. The CDR3 sequence is CASSSTGAENYGYTF. CDR3 nucleotide sequence: TGTGCCAGCAGCTCGACAGGGGCCGAAAACTATGGCTACACCTTC.

This clone came up a few times. The CDR3 is CASSDTGKQPDTQYF. The CDR3 DNA is TGTGCCAGCAGCGATACCGGGAAACAGCCAGATACGCAGTATTTT. This sequence joins TRBV7-9 and TRBJ2-3, with a possible D match to TRBD2 (5 bases). With 5 bases removed from V and 4 bases from J, the gap between germline ends came to 16 bases. From germline, CDR1 is SEHNR and CDR2 FQNEAQ (reference sequence). This CDR3 region has 15 residues.

Only one count was recorded for this clone. This chain uses TRBV14 with TRBJ2-7; D may be TRBD1 (5 bases). The CDR3 consists of 14 residues. The germline V and J ends were trimmed by 4 bases and 4 bases, with 14 bases remaining between them. The germline V gene encodes CDR1 SGHDN and CDR2 FVKESK. The CDR3 here is CASSPGLALYEQYF. CDR3 sequence (DNA): TGTGCCAGCAGCCCAGGGTTGGCCCTTTACGAGCAGTACTTC.

The chain is built from TRBV29-1 and TRBJ2-3, with TRBD2 as a possible D gene (6 bases). V was trimmed by 4 bases and J by 5 bases, leaving 13 bases between them. This CDR3 spans 13 amino acids. CDR1 SQVTM and CDR2 ANQGSEA come from the germline V gene. The CDR3 loop reads CSVGLKAGDTQYF. CDR3 in DNA: TGCAGCGTTGGATTGAAAGCGGGAGATACGCAGTATTTT.

V and J are TRBV5-1 and TRBJ2-6; D is perhaps TRBD1 (6 bases). The germline gives CDR1 SGHRS, CDR2 YFSETQ. Trimming cost V 4 bases and J 0 bases, with 23 bases left between them. The CDR3 is 20 residues long. The CDR3: CASSPEGTGTRSSGANVLTF. DNA of the CDR3: TGCGCCAGCAGCCCGGAAGGTACAGGGACCAGGTCCTCTGGGGCCAACGTCCTGACTTTC.

The J gene is TRBJ1-4, the V gene TRBV6-6; 7 bases are a match to TRBD1. Per germline, CDR1 MNHNY and CDR2 SVGAGI (reference sequence). This CDR3 comprises 14 residues. The V gene end was trimmed by 2 bases and the J gene end by 17 bases; junction bases not matched to a gene: 14. CDR3 loop: CASSYGDRVAVCFF. DNA of the CDR3: TGTGCCAGCAGTTACGGAGACAGGGTAGCAGTGTGTTTTTTT.

This chain joins TRBV10-3 and TRBJ2-3, with 7 bases lining up with TRBD2. Trimming cost V 11 bases and J 2 bases; bases outside gene matches: 7. Germline V gene lookup returns CDR1 ENHRY and CDR2 SYGVKD. The CDR3 loop spans 13 amino acids. Here the CDR3 reads CAYKAGNTDTQYF. Here the CDR3 DNA reads TGTGCCTATAAAGCGGGGAACACAGATACGCAGTATTTT.

The chain uses TRBV27 and TRBJ2-5, with a weak D call TRBD1 (7 bases). Germline CDR1 reads MNHEY; CDR2 reads SMNVEV (reference sequence). This CDR3 contains 13 residues. Trimming shortened V by 8 bases and J by 3 bases, and 13 bases separated the two germline ends. This CDR3 is CASAGQIKETQYF. DNA for the CDR3: TGTGCCAGCGCGGGACAGATTAAAGAGACCCAGTACTTC.

This clone was recorded once. The V and J genes are TRBV28 and TRBJ2-7, with TRBD1 identical over 7 bases. Per the germline V gene, CDR1 is MDHEN and CDR2 is SYDVKM. J was trimmed by 1 base and V by 2 bases; bases with no gene match: 8. The CDR3 is made up of 16 amino acids. CDR3 nucleotide sequence: TGTGCCAGCAGTTTAACCGGGACAGTGGGATCCTACGAGCAGTACTTC. This gives the protein CASSLTGTVGSYEQYF.

This clone was seen only once. V is TRBV9 and J is TRBJ1-6, with D perhaps TRBD1 (5 bases). The germline V gene has CDR1 SGDLS and CDR2 YYNGEE. Trimming removed 3 bases at V and 8 bases at J, with 15 bases between. The CDR3 runs to 15 residues. The CDR3 region is CASSAAGIRDSPLHF. DNA of the CDR3: TGTGCCAGCAGCGCCGCAGGGATTAGGGATTCACCCCTCCACTTT.

This clone has only one observation. The gene calls are TRBV28 and TRBJ1-1, with D hard to call. Germline lookup yields CDR1 MDHEN and CDR2 SYDVKM. Trimming took 5 bases from V and 0 from J, leaving 10 bases between them. The CDR3 runs to 14 residues. CDR3 in amino acids: CASSVGVVNTEAFF. The DNA for the CDR3 is TGTGCCAGCAGTGTCGGGGTCGTGAACACTGAAGCTTTCTTT. The complete variable domain, with remaining parts taken from reference TRBV28 and TRBJ1-1, reads DVKVTQSSRYLVKRTGEKVFLECVQDMDHENMFWYRQDPGLGLRLIYFSYDVKMKEKGDIPEGYSVSREKKERFSLILESASTNQTSMYLCASSVGVVNTEAFFGQGTRLTVV.

This sequence joins TRBV27 and TRBJ2-1; 12 bases agree with TRBD2. Trimming took 2 bases from V and 6 from J; bases not matched to a gene: 5. The CDR3 has 16 amino acids. Germline values: CDR1 MNHEY, CDR2 SMNVEV (reference sequence). DNA of the CDR3: TGTGCCAGCAGTTTACCCGGGACTAGCGGGCCCAATGAGCAGTTCTTC. As protein: CASSLPGTSGPNEQFF.

The rearrangement uses TRBV14 and TRBJ2-7; D is unclear. From germline, CDR1 is SGHDN and CDR2 FVKESK. This CDR3 contains 15 residues. Trimming cost V 0 bases and J 3 bases, with 12 bases left between them. This CDR3 reads CASSQDSTFYYEQYF. In DNA, the CDR3 is TGTGCCAGCAGCCAAGATTCGACTTTTTACTACGAGCAGTACTTC.

This sequence joins TRBV7-2 and TRBJ2-3; weak D call: TRBD2 (5 bases). Germline V gives CDR1 SGHTA, CDR2 FQGNSA. Trimming stripped 2 bases from V and 1 base from J, with 10 bases between. The CDR3 is made up of 15 amino acids. CDR3 DNA: TGTGCCAGCAGCTTACACCACGGGGGCACAGATACGCAGTATTTT. This encodes CASSLHHGGTDTQYF.

The chain combines TRBV28 with TRBJ2-7, with no clear D. CDR1 is MDHEN and CDR2 is SYDVKM in the germline V gene. The V gene lost 1 base and the J gene lost 1 base, with 5 bases spanning the gap. The CDR3 consists of 13 residues. This CDR3 is CASSLYRSYEQYF. The CDR3 DNA is TGTGCCAGCAGTTTATACAGATCCTACGAGCAGTACTTC.

The DNA of the CDR3 is TGTGCCAGCAGTGAAGCCCCGGGGTTCGGCAAAAACATTCAGTACTTC. It encodes CASSEAPGFGKNIQYF. The V and J genes are TRBV2 and TRBJ2-4, with a weak D call TRBD2 (5 bases). V lost 0 bases, J lost 3 bases, and 12 bases lay in between. The CDR3 has 16 amino acids. Germline lookup yields CDR1 SNHLY and CDR2 FYNNEI.

V is TRBV28 and J is TRBJ1-5; TRBD1 agrees at 8 bases. The CDR3 contains 13 residues. Per germline, CDR1 MDHEN and CDR2 SYDVKM. Trimming cost V 11 bases and J 4 bases; bases outside gene matches: 7. CDR3 protein: CAGDRGGNQPQHF. The CDR3 DNA sequence: TGTGCCGGCGACAGGGGCGGGAATCAGCCCCAGCATTTT.